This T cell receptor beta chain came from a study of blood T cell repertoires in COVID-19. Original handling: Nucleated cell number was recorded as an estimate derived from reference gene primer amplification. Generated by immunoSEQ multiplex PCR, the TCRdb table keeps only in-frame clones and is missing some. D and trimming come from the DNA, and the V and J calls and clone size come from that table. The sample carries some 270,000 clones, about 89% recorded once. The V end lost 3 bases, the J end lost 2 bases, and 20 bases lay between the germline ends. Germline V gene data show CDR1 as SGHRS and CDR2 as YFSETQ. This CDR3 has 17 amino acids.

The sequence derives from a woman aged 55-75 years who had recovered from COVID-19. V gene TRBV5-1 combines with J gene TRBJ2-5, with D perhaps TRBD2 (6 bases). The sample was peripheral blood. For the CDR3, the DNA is TGCGCCAGCAGCTCAGAGGGTGGGGGACTGTTTCAAGAGACCCAGTACTTC. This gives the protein CASSSEGGGLFQETQYF.